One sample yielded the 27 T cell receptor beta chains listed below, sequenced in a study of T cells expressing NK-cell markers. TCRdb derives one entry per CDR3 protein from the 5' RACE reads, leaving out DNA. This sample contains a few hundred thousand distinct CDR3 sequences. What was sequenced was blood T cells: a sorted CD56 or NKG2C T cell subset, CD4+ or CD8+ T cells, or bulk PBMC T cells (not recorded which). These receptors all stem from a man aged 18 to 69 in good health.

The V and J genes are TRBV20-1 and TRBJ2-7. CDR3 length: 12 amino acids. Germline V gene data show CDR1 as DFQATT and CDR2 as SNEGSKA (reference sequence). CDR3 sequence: CSEDPNGYEQYF.

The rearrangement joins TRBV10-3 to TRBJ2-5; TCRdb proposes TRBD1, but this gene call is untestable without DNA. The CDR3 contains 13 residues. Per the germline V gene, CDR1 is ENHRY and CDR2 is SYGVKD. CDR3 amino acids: CATNRGVGETQYF.

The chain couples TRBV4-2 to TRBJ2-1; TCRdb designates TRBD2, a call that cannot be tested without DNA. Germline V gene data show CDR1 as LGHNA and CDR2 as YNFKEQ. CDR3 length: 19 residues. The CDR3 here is CASSQGASGGRRSYNEQFF.

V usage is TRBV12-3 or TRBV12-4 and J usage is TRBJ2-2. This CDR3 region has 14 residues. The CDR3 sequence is CASSPQGITGELFF.

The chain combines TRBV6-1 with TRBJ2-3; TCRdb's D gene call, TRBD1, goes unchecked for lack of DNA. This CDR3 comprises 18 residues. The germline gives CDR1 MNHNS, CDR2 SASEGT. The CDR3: CASSLMVGVGRRQDTQYF.

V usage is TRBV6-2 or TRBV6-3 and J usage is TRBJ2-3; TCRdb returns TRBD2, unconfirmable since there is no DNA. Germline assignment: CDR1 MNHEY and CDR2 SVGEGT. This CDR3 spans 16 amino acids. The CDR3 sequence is CASSYSGGYSQYTQYF.

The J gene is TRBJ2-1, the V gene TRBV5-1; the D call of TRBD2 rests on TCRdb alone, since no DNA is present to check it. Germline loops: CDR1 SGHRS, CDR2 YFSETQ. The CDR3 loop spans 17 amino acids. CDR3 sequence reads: CASSSGLGGGAVSAQFF. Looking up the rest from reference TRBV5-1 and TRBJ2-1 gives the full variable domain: KAGVTQTPRYLIKTRGQQVTLSCSPISGHRSVSWYQQTPGQGLQFLFEYFSETQRNKGNFPGRFSGRQFSNSRSEMNVSTLELGDSALYLCASSSGLGGGAVSAQFFGPGTRLTVL.

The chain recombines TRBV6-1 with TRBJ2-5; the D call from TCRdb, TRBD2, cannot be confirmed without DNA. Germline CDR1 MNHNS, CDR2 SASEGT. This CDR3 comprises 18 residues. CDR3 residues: CASSAASGGLAIQETQYF.

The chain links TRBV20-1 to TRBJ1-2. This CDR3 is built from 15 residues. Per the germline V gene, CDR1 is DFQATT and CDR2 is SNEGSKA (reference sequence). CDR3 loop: CSATRVRARNYGYTF.

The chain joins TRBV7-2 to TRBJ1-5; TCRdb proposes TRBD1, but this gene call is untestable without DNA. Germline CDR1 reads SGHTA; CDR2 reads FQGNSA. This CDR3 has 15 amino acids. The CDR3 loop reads CASSVFPGGYQPQHF.

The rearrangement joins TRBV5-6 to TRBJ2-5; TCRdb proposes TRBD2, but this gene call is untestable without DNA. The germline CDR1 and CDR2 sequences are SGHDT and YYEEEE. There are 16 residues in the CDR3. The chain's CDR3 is CASSLGRRGLEETQYF.

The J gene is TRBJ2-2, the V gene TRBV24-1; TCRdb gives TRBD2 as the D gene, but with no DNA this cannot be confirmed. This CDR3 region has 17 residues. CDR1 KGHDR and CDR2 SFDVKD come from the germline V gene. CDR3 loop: CATSAREGLAGTGELFF.

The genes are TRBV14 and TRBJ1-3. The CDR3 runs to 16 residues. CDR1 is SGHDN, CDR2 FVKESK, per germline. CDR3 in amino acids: CASSTQTAFSGNTIYF.

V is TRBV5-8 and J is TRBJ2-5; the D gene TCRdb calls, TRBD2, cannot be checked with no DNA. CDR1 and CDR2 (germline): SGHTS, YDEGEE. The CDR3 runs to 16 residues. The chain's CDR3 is CASSLGAQEVGETQYF.

The CDR3: CASSPIPTGASGYTF. The chain couples TRBV2 to TRBJ1-2. The germline CDR1 and CDR2 sequences are SNHLY and FYNNEI. The CDR3 is made up of 15 amino acids.

The CDR3 loop is CASSLQGINEQYF. This chain links TRBV7-6 with TRBJ2-7; the D gene TCRdb calls, TRBD1, cannot be checked with no DNA. CDR3 length equals 13 residues. The germline V gene encodes CDR1 SGHVS and CDR2 FNYEAQ.

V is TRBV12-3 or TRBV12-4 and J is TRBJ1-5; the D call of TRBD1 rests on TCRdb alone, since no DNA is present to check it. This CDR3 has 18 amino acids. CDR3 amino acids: CASSMTGLLVLGNQPQHF.

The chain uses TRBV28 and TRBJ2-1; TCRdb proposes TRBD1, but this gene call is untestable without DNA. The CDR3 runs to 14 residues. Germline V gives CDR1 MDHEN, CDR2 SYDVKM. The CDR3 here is CASRSGGKNNEQFF.

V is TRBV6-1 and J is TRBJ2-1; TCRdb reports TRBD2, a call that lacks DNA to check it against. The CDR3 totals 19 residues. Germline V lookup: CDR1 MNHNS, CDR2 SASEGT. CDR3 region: CASSEAFGLAGGSYNEQFF.

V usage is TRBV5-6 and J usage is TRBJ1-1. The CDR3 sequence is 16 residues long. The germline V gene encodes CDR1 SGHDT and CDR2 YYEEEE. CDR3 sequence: CASSLFRGGERTEAFF.

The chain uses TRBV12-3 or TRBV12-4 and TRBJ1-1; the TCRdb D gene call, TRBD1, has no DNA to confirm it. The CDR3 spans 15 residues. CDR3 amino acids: CASNRPGATNTEAFF.

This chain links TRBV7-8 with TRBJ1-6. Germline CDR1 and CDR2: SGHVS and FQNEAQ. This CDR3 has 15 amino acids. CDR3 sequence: CASSLGAVRDSPLHF.

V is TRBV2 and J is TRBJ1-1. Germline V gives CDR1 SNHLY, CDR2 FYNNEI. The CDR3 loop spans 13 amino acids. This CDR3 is CASREHFDGEAFF.

The CDR3 here is CASSARSLYGSNEQFF. This chain joins TRBV2 and TRBJ2-1; TCRdb returns TRBD2, unconfirmable since there is no DNA. The germline V gene has CDR1 SNHLY and CDR2 FYNNEI. CDR3 length: 16 amino acids.

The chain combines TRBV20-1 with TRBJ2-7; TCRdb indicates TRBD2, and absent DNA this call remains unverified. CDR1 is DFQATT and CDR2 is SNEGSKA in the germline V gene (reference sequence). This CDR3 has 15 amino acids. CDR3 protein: CSASSREALRGEQYF.

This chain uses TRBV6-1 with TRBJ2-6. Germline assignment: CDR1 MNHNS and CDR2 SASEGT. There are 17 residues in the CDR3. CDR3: CASSEWAVQSGANVLTF.

This chain's CDR3 is CASSTLLANTEAFF. The chain combines TRBV2 with TRBJ1-1. Germline V CDR1 and CDR2: SNHLY, FYNNEI. This CDR3 spans 14 amino acids.